This T cell receptor (beta chain) was found in a study of blood T cell repertoires in COVID-19. Looking at the study overall: There were acute and convalescent COVID-19 samples, and they came from the United States, Italy and Spain. PBMCs, B-cell-depleted T cells, or T cells were the source of the cDNA or gDNA that made up the material.

Study processing details: From reference gene primer amplification, estimates of nucleated cell counts were derived. Repertoires were generated with immunoSEQ multiplex PCR, while TCRdb's copy carries only in-frame clones and drops some. That table furnishes V, J and clone size, whereas the DNA furnished D and trimming. The table has 200,000 to 250,000 clones, 70% to 90% seen once. Trimming took off 1 base at V and 2 bases at J, with 9 bases between the two ends. Germline lookup yields CDR1 SGHAT and CDR2 FQNNGV. The CDR3 runs to 14 residues. This clonotype was obtained from a man at least 80 years old with acute or convalescent COVID-19. This chain uses TRBV11-2 with TRBJ2-7, with a possible D match to TRBD1 (5 bases). The source material was peripheral blood. CDR3 nucleotides: TGTGCCAGCAGCTTAGGGACACAGACCTACGAGCAGTACTTC. Its translation: CASSLGTQTYEQYF.